Given below is one T cell receptor beta chain in context. Per the authors' pipeline: Cell counts per sample came from amplifying reference gene primers. Sequencing used immunoSEQ multiplex PCR; TCRdb keeps in-frame clones, though not all of them. V and J calls and clone size follow that table, whereas D and trimming were derived from the DNA. The repertoire has hundreds of thousands of clones, about 87% of them found once; the top ten carry roughly 1.6%. This sample was included in a study of blood T cell repertoires in COVID-19. For the study at large: COVID-19 samples collected from the United States, Italy and Spain covered acute and convalescent phases. PBMCs, B-cell-depleted T cells, or T cells provided the cDNA or gDNA that made up the material.

Germline V gene lookup returns CDR1 MNHNS and CDR2 SASEGT. The CDR3 is 15 residues long. Trimming cost V 0 bases and J 4 bases, with 10 bases left between them. This receptor was identified in a woman in her thirties or forties who had recovered from COVID-19. Source material: peripheral blood. The V and J genes are TRBV6-1 and TRBJ1-5, with D possibly being TRBD1 (5 bases). DNA of the CDR3: TGTGCCAGCAGTGAAGCGGGGGGGTGGAATCAGCCCCAGCATTTT. Amino acid sequence: CASSEAGGWNQPQHF.